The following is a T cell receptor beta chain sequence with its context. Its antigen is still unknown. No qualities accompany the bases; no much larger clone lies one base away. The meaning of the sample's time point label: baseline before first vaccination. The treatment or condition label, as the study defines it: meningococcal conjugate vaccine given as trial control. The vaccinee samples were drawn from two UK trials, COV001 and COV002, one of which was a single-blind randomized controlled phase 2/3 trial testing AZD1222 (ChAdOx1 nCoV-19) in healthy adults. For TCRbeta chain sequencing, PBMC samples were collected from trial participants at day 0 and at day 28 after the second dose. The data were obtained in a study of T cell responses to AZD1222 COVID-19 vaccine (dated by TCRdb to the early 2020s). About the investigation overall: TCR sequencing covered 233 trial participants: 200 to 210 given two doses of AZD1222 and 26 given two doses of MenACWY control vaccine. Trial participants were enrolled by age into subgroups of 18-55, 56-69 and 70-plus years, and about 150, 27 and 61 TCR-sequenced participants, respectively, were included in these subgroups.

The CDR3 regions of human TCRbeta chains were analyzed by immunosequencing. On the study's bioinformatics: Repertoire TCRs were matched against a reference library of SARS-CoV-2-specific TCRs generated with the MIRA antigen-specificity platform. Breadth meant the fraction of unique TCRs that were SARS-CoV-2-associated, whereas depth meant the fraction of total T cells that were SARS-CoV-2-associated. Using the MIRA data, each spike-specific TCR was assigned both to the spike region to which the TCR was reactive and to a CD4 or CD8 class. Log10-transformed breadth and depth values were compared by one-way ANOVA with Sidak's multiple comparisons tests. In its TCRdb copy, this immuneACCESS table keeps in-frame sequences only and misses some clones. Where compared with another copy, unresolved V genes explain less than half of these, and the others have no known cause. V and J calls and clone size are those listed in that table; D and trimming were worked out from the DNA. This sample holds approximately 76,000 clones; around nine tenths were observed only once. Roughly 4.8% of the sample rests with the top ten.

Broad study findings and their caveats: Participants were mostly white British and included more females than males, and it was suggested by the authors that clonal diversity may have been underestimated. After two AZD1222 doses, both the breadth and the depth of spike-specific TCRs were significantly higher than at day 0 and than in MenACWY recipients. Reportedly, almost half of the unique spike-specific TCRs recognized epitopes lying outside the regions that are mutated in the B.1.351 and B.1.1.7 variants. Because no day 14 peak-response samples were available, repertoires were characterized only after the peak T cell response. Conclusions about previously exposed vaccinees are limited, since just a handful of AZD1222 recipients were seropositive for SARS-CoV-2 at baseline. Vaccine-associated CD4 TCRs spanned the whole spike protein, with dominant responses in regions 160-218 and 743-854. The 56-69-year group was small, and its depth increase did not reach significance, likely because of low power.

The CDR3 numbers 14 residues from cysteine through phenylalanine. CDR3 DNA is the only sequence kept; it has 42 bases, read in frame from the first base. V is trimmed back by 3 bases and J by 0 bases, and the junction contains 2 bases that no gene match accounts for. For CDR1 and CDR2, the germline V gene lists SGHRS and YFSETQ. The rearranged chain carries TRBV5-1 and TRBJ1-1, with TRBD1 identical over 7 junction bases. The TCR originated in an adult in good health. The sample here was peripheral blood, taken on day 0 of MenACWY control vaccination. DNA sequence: TGCGCCAGCAGCTCGGGACAGATGAACACTGAAGCTTTCTTT. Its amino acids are CASSSGQMNTEAFF.